This T cell receptor beta chain was identified in a study of T-cell memory formation after mild COVID-19. TCRdb fed the 5' RACE reads into MiXCR, producing one record per CDR3 protein. The sample includes 300,000 or so distinct CDR3 sequences, about a sixth seen only once; the top ten take around a fifth. Concerning this clonotype: Its target is unknown.

V was clipped by 5 bases and J by 3 bases, with 16 bases between them. Germline V CDR1 and CDR2: MGHRA, YSYEKL. This CDR3 comprises 15 residues. Broader study findings: CD4+ contracting clones were mainly CM and EM; CD8+ ones, EMRA.

The J gene is TRBJ1-1, the V gene TRBV4-1; TRBD1 might be the D (5 bases). What was sequenced was PBMCs or a T cell subset sorted from them (not recorded which). The TCR comes from a man younger than 35 who had mild COVID-19 (a few samples of this study predate the infection). Cell type and time point are not known. The CDR3 sequence: CASSYSTVSDTEAFF. For the CDR3, the DNA is TGCGCCAGCAGCTACTCGACAGTATCGGACACTGAAGCTTTCTTT.